This T cell receptor beta chain was sequenced during a study of radiation and T cells in renal cell carcinoma. Study-wide points: Pretreatment tumor biopsies were lacking, so baseline clonotypes are unknown. From baseline, blood top tumor clonotypes peaked at 2 weeks post-radiation.

From germline, CDR1 is DFQATT and CDR2 SNEGSKA (reference sequence). The V gene lost 7 bases and the J gene lost 1 base, with 7 bases spanning the gap. The CDR3 covers 11 residues. This clone was recorded a few times. The antigen is unknown. Data came from immunoSEQ multiplex PCR; TCRdb stores just in-frame clones and leaves some out. The sample has roughly 130,000 clones, around four fifths seen once; the top ten hold approximately 2%. Indicated time point: blood 2 weeks post-SBRT. The treatment denotes: 15 Gy SBRT to primary tumor, nephrectomy 4 weeks later. The patient's renal cell carcinoma had clear cell pathology.

The gene calls are TRBV20-1 and TRBJ1-1; D remains unclear. The sample here was blood, taken from a patient whose treatment included radiotherapy and nephrectomy. This TCR was sampled from an older woman with renal cell carcinoma. Written as DNA, the CDR3 is TGCAGTGTAAAAGGGAACACTGAAGCTTTCTTT. It translates to CSVKGNTEAFF.